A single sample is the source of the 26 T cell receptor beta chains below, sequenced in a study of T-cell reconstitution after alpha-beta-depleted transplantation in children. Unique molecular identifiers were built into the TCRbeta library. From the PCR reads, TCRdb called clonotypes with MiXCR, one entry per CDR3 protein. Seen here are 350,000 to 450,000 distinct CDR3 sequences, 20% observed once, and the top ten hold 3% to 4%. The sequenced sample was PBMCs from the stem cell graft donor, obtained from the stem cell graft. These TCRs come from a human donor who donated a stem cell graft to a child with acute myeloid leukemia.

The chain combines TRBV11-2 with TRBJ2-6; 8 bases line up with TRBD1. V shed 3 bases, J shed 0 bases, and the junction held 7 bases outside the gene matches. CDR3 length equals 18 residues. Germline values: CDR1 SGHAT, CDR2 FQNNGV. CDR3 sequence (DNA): TGTGCCAGCAGCTTCCGGACAGGGTCGATCTCTGGGGCCAACGTCCTGACTTTC. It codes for CASSFRTGSISGANVLTF.

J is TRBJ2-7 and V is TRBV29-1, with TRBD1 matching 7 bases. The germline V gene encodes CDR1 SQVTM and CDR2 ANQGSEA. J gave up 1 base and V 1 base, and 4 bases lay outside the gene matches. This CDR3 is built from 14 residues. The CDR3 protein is CSVEVRTGSYEQYF. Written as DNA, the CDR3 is TGCAGCGTTGAAGTCCGGACAGGTTCCTACGAGCAGTACTTC.

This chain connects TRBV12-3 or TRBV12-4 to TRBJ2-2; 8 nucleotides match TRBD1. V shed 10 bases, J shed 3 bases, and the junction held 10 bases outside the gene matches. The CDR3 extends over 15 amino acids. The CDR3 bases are TGTGCCACGGGATGGACAGGGAAAGACACCGGGGAGCTGTTTTTT. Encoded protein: CATGWTGKDTGELFF.

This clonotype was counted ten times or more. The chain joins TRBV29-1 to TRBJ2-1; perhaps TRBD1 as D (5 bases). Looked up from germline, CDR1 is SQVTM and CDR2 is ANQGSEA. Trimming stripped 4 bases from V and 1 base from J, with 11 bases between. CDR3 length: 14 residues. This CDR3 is CSVGAGNSYNEQFF. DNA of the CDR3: TGCAGCGTTGGGGCAGGGAATTCCTACAATGAGCAGTTCTTC.

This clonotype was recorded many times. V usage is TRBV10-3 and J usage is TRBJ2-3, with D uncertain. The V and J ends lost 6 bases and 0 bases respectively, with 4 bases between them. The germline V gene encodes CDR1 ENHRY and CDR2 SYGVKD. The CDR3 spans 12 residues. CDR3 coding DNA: TGTGCCATCAGACAGAGCACAGATACGCAGTATTTT. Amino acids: CAIRQSTDTQYF.

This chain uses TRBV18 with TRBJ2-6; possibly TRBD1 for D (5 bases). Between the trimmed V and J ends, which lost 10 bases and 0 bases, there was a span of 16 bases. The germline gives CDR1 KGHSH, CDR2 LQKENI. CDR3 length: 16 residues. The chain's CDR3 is CATAQGSLSGANVLTF. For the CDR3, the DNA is TGTGCCACCGCCCAGGGTTCTCTCTCTGGGGCCAACGTCCTGACTTTC.

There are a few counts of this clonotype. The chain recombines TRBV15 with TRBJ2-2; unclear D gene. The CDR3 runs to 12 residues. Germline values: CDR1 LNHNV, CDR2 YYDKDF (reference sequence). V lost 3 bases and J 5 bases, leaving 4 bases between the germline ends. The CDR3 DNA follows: TGTGCCACCAGCAGGAGAACCGGGGAGCTGTTTTTT. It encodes CATSRRTGELFF. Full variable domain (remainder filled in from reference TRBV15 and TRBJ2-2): DAMVIQNPRYQVTQFGKPVTLSCSQTLNHNVMYWYQQKSSQAPKLLFHYYDKDFNNEADTPDNFQSRRPNTSFCFLDIRSPGLGDTAMYLCATSRRTGELFFGEGSRLTVL.

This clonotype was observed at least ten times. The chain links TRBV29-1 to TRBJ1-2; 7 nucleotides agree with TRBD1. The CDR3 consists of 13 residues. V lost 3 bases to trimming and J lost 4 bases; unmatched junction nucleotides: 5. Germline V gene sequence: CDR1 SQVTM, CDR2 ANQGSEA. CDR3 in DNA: TGCAGCGTTGAGACGGGACAGAGCTATGGCTACACCTTC. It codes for CSVETGQSYGYTF.

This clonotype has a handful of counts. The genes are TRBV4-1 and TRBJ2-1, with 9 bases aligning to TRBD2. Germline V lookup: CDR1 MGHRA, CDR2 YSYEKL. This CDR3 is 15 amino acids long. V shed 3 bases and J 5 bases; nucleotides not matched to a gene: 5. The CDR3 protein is CASSQVASGDNEQFF. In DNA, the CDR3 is TGCGCCAGCAGCCAGGTGGCTAGCGGGGACAATGAGCAGTTCTTC.

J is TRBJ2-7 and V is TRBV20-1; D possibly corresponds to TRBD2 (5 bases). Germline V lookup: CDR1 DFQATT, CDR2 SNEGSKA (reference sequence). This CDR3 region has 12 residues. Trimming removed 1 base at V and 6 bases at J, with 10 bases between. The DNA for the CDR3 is TGCAGTGCTAGAGCACTAGGAGGCGAGCAGTACTTC. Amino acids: CSARALGGEQYF.

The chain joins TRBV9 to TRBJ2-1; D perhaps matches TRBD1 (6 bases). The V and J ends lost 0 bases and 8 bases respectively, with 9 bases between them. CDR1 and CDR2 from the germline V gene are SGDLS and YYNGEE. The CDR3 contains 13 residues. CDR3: CASSVGRTDEQFF. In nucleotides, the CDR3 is TGTGCCAGCAGCGTAGGGAGGACAGATGAGCAGTTCTTC. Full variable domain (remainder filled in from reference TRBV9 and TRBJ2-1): DSGVTQTPKHLITATGQRVTLRCSPRSGDLSVYWYQQSLDQGLQFLIQYYNGEERAKGNILERFSAQQFPDLHSELNLSSLELGDSALYFCASSVGRTDEQFFGPGTRLTVL.

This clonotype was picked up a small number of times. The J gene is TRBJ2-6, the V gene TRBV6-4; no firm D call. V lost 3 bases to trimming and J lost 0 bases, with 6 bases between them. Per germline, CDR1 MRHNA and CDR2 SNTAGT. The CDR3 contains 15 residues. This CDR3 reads CASSEDPSGANVLTF. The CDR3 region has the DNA TGTGCCAGCAGTGAGGACCCCTCTGGGGCCAACGTCCTGACTTTC.

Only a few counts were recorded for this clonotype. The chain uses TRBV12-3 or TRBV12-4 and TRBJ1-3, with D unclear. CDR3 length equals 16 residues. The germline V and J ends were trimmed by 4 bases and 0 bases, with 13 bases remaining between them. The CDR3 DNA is TGTGCCAGCAGTTCATCAACTCCTGGCTCTGGAAACACCATATATTTT. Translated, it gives CASSSSTPGSGNTIYF.

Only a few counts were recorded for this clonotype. The CDR3 bases are TGCAGTGCTAGCGCAGCGTTCAGCTCCTACAATGAGCAGTTCTTC. Encoded protein: CSASAAFSSYNEQFF. The rearrangement uses TRBV20-1 and TRBJ2-1; D is uncertain. Germline CDR1 and CDR2: DFQATT and SNEGSKA (reference sequence). Between the trimmed V and J ends, which lost 3 bases and 0 bases, there was a span of 12 bases. The CDR3 spans 15 residues.

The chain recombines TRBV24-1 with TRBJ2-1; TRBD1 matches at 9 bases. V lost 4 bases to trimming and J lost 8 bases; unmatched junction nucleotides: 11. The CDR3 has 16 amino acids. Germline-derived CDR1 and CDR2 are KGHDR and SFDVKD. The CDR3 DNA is TGTGCCACCAGTGAGTCTCCGGGACAGGGCGTCCATGAGCAGTTCTTC. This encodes CATSESPGQGVHEQFF.

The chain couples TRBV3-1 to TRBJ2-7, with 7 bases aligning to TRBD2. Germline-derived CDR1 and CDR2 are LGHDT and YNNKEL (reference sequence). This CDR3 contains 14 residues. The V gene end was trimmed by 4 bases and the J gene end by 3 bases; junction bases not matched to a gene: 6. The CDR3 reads CASSPRAGDYEQYF. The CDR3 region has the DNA TGTGCCAGCAGCCCTCGGGCGGGGGACTACGAGCAGTACTTC.

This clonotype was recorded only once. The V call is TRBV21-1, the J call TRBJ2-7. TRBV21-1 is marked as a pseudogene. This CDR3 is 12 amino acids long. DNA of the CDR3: TGTGCCAGCAGCAAAGACGAGGACGAGCAGTACTTC. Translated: CASSKDEDEQYF.

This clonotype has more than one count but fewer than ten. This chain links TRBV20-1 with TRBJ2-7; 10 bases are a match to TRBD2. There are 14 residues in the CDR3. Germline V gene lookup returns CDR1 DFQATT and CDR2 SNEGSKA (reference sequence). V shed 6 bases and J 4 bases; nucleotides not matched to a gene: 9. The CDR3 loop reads CSAEKREGLYEQYF. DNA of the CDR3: TGCAGTGCAGAAAAGCGGGAGGGGCTTTACGAGCAGTACTTC.

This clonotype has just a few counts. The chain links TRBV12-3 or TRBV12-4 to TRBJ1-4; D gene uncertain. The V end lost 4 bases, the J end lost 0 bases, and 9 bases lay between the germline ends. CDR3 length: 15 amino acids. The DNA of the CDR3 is TGTGCCAGCAGTTGGGCATCGACAACTAATGAAAAACTGTTTTTT. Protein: CASSWASTTNEKLFF.

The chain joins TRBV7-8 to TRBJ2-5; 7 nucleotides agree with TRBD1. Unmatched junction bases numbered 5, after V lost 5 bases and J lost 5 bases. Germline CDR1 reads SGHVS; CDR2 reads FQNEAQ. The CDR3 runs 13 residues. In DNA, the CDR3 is TGTGCCAGCAGCATTGACAGGGCGGAGACCCAGTACTTC. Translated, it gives CASSIDRAETQYF.

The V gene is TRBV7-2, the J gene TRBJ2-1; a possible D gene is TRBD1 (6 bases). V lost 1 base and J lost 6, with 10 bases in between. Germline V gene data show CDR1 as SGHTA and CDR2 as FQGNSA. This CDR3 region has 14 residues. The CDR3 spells CASSLGGQTNEQFF. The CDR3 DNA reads TGTGCCAGCAGCTTAGGGGGACAAACCAATGAGCAGTTCTTC.

This CDR3 reads CASHHGDRENTEAFF. The DNA for the CDR3 is TGTGCCAGCCATCACGGGGACAGAGAGAACACTGAAGCTTTCTTT. The V gene is TRBV28, the J gene TRBJ1-1; 7 bases map to TRBD1. The CDR3 runs to 15 residues. J lost 1 base, V lost 8 bases, and 10 bases had no gene match. Germline V gene lookup returns CDR1 MDHEN and CDR2 SYDVKM.

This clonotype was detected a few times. The CDR3 coding sequence is TGTGCCAGCAGCCCTAGGGCGGGACAGGGTGACTACGAGCAGTACTTC. Protein sequence: CASSPRAGQGDYEQYF. J is TRBJ2-7 and V is TRBV12-3 or TRBV12-4; TRBD1 agrees at 9 bases. CDR3 size: 16 residues. The V gene end was trimmed by 6 bases and the J gene end by 3 bases; junction bases not matched to a gene: 12.

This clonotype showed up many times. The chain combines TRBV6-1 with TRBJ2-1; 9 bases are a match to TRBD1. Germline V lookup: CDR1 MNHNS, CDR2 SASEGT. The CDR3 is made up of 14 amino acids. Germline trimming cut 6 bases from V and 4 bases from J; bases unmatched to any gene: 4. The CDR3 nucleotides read TGTGCCAGCAGACCGGGACAGGGTTACAATGAGCAGTTCTTC. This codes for CASRPGQGYNEQFF.

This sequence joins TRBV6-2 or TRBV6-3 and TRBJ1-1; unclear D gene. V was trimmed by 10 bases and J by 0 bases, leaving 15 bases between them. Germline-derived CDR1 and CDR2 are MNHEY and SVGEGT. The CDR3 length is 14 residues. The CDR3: CATSPTLVNTEAFF. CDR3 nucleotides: TGTGCCACATCCCCTACATTGGTGAACACTGAAGCTTTCTTT.

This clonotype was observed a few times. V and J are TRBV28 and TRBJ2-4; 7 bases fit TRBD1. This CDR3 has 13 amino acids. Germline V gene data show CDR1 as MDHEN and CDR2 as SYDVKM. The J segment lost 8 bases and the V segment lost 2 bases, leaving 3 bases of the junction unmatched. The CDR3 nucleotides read TGTGCCAGCAGTTTAAACAGGGGTTACATTCAGTACTTC. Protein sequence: CASSLNRGYIQYF.